The 7 T cell receptor beta chains presented below share a single source sample, sequenced in a study of high-grade serous ovarian cancer treatment subgroups. TCRdb keeps only in-frame clones here, not all; method: immunoSEQ multiplex PCR. This table holds 30,000 to 40,000 clones, around 80% found once. The tumor samples were collected prior to definitive surgery or chemotherapy. Sequenced: tumor tissue. The receptor source for this set is a human donor with high-grade serous ovarian cancer.

The chain is built from TRBV30 and TRBJ1-1, with a possible D match to TRBD1 (5 bases). V was trimmed by 0 bases and J by 4 bases, leaving 27 bases between them. CDR3 length equals 19 residues. Germline lookup yields CDR1 GTSNPN and CDR2 SVGIG (reference sequence). In nucleotides, the CDR3 is TGTGCCTGGAGTGTACTAGCCCCGTTGGGGCCGCCGGTGGGCACTGAAGCTTTCTTT. This sequence encodes CAWSVLAPLGPPVGTEAFF.

This clone showed up just a few times. V usage is TRBV6-5 and J usage is TRBJ1-5; D remains ambiguous. Germline V CDR1 and CDR2: MNHEY, SVGAGI. Trimming took off 8 bases at V and 5 bases at J, with 16 bases between the two ends. This CDR3 is 14 amino acids long. CDR3 sequence reads: CASAITPGHQPQHF. As DNA, the CDR3 is TGTGCCAGCGCTATTACCCCGGGTCATCAGCCCCAGCATTTT.

This sequence joins TRBV5-1 and TRBJ2-1, with 14 bases matching TRBD2. CDR3 length: 15 amino acids. Per germline, CDR1 SGHRS and CDR2 YFSETQ. The J segment lost 6 bases and the V segment lost 4 bases, leaving 3 bases of the junction unmatched. CDR3 protein: CASSGLAGGRNEQFF. In nucleotides, the CDR3 is TGCGCCAGCAGCGGACTAGCGGGAGGTCGCAATGAGCAGTTCTTC.

The chain uses TRBV28 and TRBJ1-1, with 10 bases aligning to TRBD1. This CDR3 spans 15 amino acids. The V segment lost 2 bases and the J segment 11 bases; nucleotides outside the gene matches: 11. Germline V gives CDR1 MDHEN, CDR2 SYDVKM. The CDR3 nucleotides read TGTGCCAGCAGTTTAGACGGGACAGGGGTACTTCGGGCTTTCTTT. Protein: CASSLDGTGVLRAFF.

The CDR3 loop reads CASSLARTGNHEQYF. The CDR3 DNA reads TGTGCCAGCAGCTTAGCGAGGACAGGGAATCACGAGCAGTACTTC. The rearrangement uses TRBV7-9 and TRBJ2-7; TRBD1 aligns across 8 bases. Germline CDR1 is SEHNR and CDR2 is FQNEAQ (reference sequence). V dropped 0 bases and J dropped 5; count of bases not matched to a gene: 6. CDR3 length equals 15 residues.

CDR3 sequence reads: CASSLVGPSTDTQYF. The CDR3 DNA reads TGTGCCAGCAGCTTAGTCGGGCCGAGCACAGATACGCAGTATTTT. J is TRBJ2-3 and V is TRBV7-2; D not resolved. The CDR3 consists of 15 residues. Germline CDR1 reads SGHTA; CDR2 reads FQGNSA. Trimming pared 1 base from V and 0 bases from J, leaving 8 bases between.

The rearrangement links TRBV7-2 to TRBJ2-2; maybe TRBD2 (6 bases). Germline V CDR1 and CDR2: SGHTA, FQGNSA. The CDR3 spans 14 residues. V was shortened by 4 bases and J by 1 base, with 7 bases between the two germline ends. CDR3 sequence reads: CASSYSGNTGELFF. CDR3 sequence (DNA): TGTGCCAGCAGCTATAGCGGGAACACCGGGGAGCTGTTTTTT.